Listed below are T cell receptor beta chains from one sample, sequenced in a study of T cell responses to AZD1222 COVID-19 vaccine. Sequencing was performed with immunoSEQ multiplex PCR; in TCRdb, only in-frame clones are kept and a portion is missing. Among roughly 140,000 clones listed, approximately 88% were seen once. This sample comprised peripheral blood, obtained on day 0 of MenACWY control vaccination. All receptors derive from an adult in good health. Both conserved end residues are part of each CDR3. The D gene is left open where the match is weak. A clone size is listed for some rows: how often the clone was seen (once, few, many), or a class if it is expanded.

DNA: TGTGCTAGTGGTTTTACGGAGGACGGCAAGAGCTCCTACAATGAGCAGTTCTTC
CDR3: CASGFTEDGKSSYNEQFF
J: TRBJ2-1
size: few
length: 18
D: NA
V: TRBV12-5

DNA: TGTGCCAGCAGCTTGGTGACAGGGGATGGCTACACCTTC
CDR3: CASSLVTGDGYTF
J: TRBJ1-2
size: NA
length: 13
D: TRBD1
V: TRBV5-5

DNA: TGTGCCAGCAGTGGTAGCGGGAGAAAAGATACGCAGTATTTT
CDR3: CASSGSGRKDTQYF
J: TRBJ2-3
size: NA
length: 14
D: TRBD2
V: TRBV28

DNA: TGTGCCAGCAGTTTCGGGGCGACCCAGTACTTC
CDR3: CASSFGATQYF
J: TRBJ2-5
size: NA
length: 11
D: NA
V: TRBV6-5

DNA: TGTGCCAGCAGCTCCATGAACACTGAAGCTTTCTTT
CDR3: CASSSMNTEAFF
J: TRBJ1-1
size: NA
length: 12
D: NA
V: TRBV11-3

DNA: TGTGCCAGCACCCAAAGGACAGGAGGGGGAGAGACCCAGTACTTC
CDR3: CASTQRTGGGETQYF
J: TRBJ2-5
size: NA
length: 15
D: NA
V: TRBV7-2

DNA: TGTGCCAGCTCACCACCGGGTGTCAGGGGGTTTTACTATGGCTACACCTTC
CDR3: CASSPPGVRGFYYGYTF
J: TRBJ1-2
size: NA
length: 17
D: TRBD1
V: TRBV18

DNA: NA
CDR3: CASSKVGSGSRSSYEQYF
J: TRBJ2-7
size: many
length: 18
D: NA
V: TRBV21-1

DNA: TGTGCCAGCAGGCAGGGGGCGAATTCACCCCTCCACTTT
CDR3: CASRQGANSPLHF
J: TRBJ1-6
size: few
length: 13
D: TRBD1
V: TRBV27

DNA: TGTGCCTGGAACGGAAAGAATAATTCACCCCTCCACTTT
CDR3: CAWNGKNNSPLHF
J: TRBJ1-6
size: NA
length: 13
D: NA
V: TRBV30

DNA: TGTGCCAGCAGTGAAAGGGCCTCTGGAAACACCATATATTTT
CDR3: CASSERASGNTIYF
J: TRBJ1-3
size: NA
length: 14
D: NA
V: TRBV2